A selection of T cell receptor beta chains follows, all from one sample in a study of CD8 T cells in Susac syndrome. TCRdb called the immunoSEQ multiplex PCR reads again in MiXCR, with one record for every CDR3 protein. The data contain over 120,000 distinct CDR3 sequences, less than 95% of them seen just once; the ten biggest clones take up more than 0.065%. Material for sequencing was CD4+ T cells from PBMCs. Every receptor here comes from a human donor in good health. The CDR3 runs from the conserved cysteine through the conserved F or W. Fields, in order: clone size, D gene, V gene, J gene, CDR3 DNA, CDR3 protein. A D gene is named only where the DNA matches it firmly. Part of the rows lack a size; the others show once, few, many or a class for expanded clones.

abundance: -
d_gene: TRBD2
v_gene: TRBV7-9
j_gene: TRBJ2-5
CDR3nt: TGTGCCAGCAGGACCATAGCGGGAGAGATAGAGACCCAGTACTTC
CDR3aa: CASRTIAGEIETQYF

abundance: -
d_gene: -
v_gene: TRBV4-2
j_gene: TRBJ2-5
CDR3nt: TGTGCCAGCAGCCAAGTAAGGCAAATACAAGAGACCCAGTACTTC
CDR3aa: CASSQVRQIQETQYF

abundance: -
d_gene: -
v_gene: TRBV19
j_gene: TRBJ1-1
CDR3nt: TGTGCCAGTAGTAATCGGGAGAACACTGAAGCTTTCTTT
CDR3aa: CASSNRENTEAFF

abundance: -
d_gene: -
v_gene: TRBV24-1
j_gene: TRBJ1-5
CDR3nt: TGTGCCACCAGTGATCCCCCTAGCAATCAGCCCCAGCATTTT
CDR3aa: CATSDPPSNQPQHF

abundance: -
d_gene: TRBD2
v_gene: TRBV10-2
j_gene: TRBJ2-7
CDR3nt: TGCGCCAGCAGTGCCTCCCGACTAGCGGGAGACTACGAGCAGTACTTC
CDR3aa: CASSASRLAGDYEQYF

abundance: -
d_gene: -
v_gene: TRBV27
j_gene: TRBJ2-3
CDR3nt: TGTGCCAGCAGTTTCTGGGGCGAGAGCACAGATACGCAGTATTTT
CDR3aa: CASSFWGESTDTQYF

abundance: -
d_gene: TRBD1
v_gene: TRBV7-9
j_gene: TRBJ2-7
CDR3nt: TGTGCCAGCAGCCCCCCAGGACAGGGCCACTACTACGAGCAGTACTTC
CDR3aa: CASSPPGQGHYYEQYF

abundance: -
d_gene: -
v_gene: TRBV7-2
j_gene: TRBJ2-7
CDR3nt: TGTGCCAGCAGCCCACCCGGTAACTACGAGCAGTACTTC
CDR3aa: CASSPPGNYEQYF

abundance: -
d_gene: -
v_gene: TRBV12-2
j_gene: TRBJ2-7
CDR3nt: TGTGCAAGTCGCTTAGTGGAGGCGGGAGAAAGTAACGAGCAGTACTTC
CDR3aa: CASRLVEAGESNEQYF

abundance: -
d_gene: TRBD2
v_gene: TRBV20-1
j_gene: TRBJ2-3
CDR3nt: TGCAGTGCTAGGGGACTAGCGGGAGGGCCTTCGTCGCAGTATTTT
CDR3aa: CSARGLAGGPSSQYF

abundance: -
d_gene: TRBD1
v_gene: TRBV25-1
j_gene: TRBJ1-4
CDR3nt: TGTGCCAGCAGTGAGGACAGGGTGGGGAAACTGTTTTTT
CDR3aa: CASSEDRVGKLFF

abundance: -
d_gene: -
v_gene: TRBV5-1
j_gene: TRBJ1-2
CDR3nt: TGCGCCAGCAGGTCCGACATGGCAAGCTATGGCTACACCTTC
CDR3aa: CASRSDMASYGYTF

abundance: -
d_gene: TRBD2
v_gene: TRBV4-2
j_gene: TRBJ2-3
CDR3nt: TGTGCCAGCAGCCCTCTGACGGGAGGTCGCACAGATACGCAGTATTTT
CDR3aa: CASSPLTGGRTDTQYF

abundance: -
d_gene: TRBD1
v_gene: TRBV25-1
j_gene: TRBJ1-1
CDR3nt: TGTGCCAGCAATGGAAAGCCCGGGACAGGGATGATGAACACTGAAGCTTTCTTT
CDR3aa: CASNGKPGTGMMNTEAFF

abundance: few
d_gene: -
v_gene: TRBV6-1
j_gene: TRBJ2-3
CDR3nt: TGTGCCAGCGGCAGGGGCCAAATTTTCGCAGATACGCAGTATTTT
CDR3aa: CASGRGQIFADTQYF

abundance: -
d_gene: -
v_gene: TRBV7-2
j_gene: TRBJ2-1
CDR3nt: TGTGCCAGCAGCTTAGAACGGGGCCTCTACAATGAGCAGTTCTTC
CDR3aa: CASSLERGLYNEQFF

abundance: -
d_gene: TRBD1
v_gene: TRBV20-1
j_gene: TRBJ2-5
CDR3nt: TGCAGTGCTAGAATGTCCGGGACAGGGGGCTATGAGACCCAGTACTTC
CDR3aa: CSARMSGTGGYETQYF

abundance: -
d_gene: TRBD2
v_gene: TRBV2
j_gene: TRBJ2-2
CDR3nt: TGTGCCAGCAGTGACCTCCTTAGCGGGAGGGCCGGCGGGGAGCTGTTTTTT
CDR3aa: CASSDLLSGRAGGELFF

abundance: once
d_gene: TRBD2
v_gene: TRBV7-9
j_gene: TRBJ2-7
CDR3nt: TGTGCCAGCAGCTTACGGACTAGTGATCGTCACGAGCAGTACTTC
CDR3aa: CASSLRTSDRHEQYF

abundance: -
d_gene: TRBD2
v_gene: TRBV7-3
j_gene: TRBJ2-3
CDR3nt: TGTGCCAGCAGCTCTGGGACTAGCAGAAACACAGATACGCAGTATTTT
CDR3aa: CASSSGTSRNTDTQYF

abundance: -
d_gene: TRBD2
v_gene: TRBV12-3/TRBV12-4
j_gene: TRBJ2-5
CDR3nt: TGTGCCAGCAGTCCCCTTGGGGGAGGGCAAGAGACCCAGTACTTC
CDR3aa: CASSPLGGGQETQYF

abundance: -
d_gene: TRBD1
v_gene: TRBV18
j_gene: TRBJ2-5
CDR3nt: TGTGCCAGCTCACTTCACCCACAGGGGGAGCAGACCCAGTACTTC
CDR3aa: CASSLHPQGEQTQYF

abundance: -
d_gene: -
v_gene: TRBV10-1
j_gene: TRBJ1-2
CDR3nt: TGCGCCAGCAGTGCCAACAGGAGAACTAACTATGGCTACACCTTC
CDR3aa: CASSANRRTNYGYTF

abundance: few
d_gene: TRBD1
v_gene: TRBV4-1
j_gene: TRBJ2-7
CDR3nt: TGCGCCAGCAGCCAAGATCCGGGACAGGGGGCTCACGAGCAGTACTTC
CDR3aa: CASSQDPGQGAHEQYF

abundance: -
d_gene: TRBD1
v_gene: TRBV18
j_gene: TRBJ2-5
CDR3nt: TGTGCCAGCTCACCGACAGGGAACCAAGAGACCCAGTACTTC
CDR3aa: CASSPTGNQETQYF

abundance: -
d_gene: -
v_gene: TRBV3-1
j_gene: TRBJ2-1
CDR3nt: TGTGCCAGCAGCCAGGAGATTTCAGCGCAGTTCTTC
CDR3aa: CASSQEISAQFF

abundance: -
d_gene: -
v_gene: TRBV3-1
j_gene: TRBJ2-1
CDR3nt: TGTGCCAGCAGCCAAGAGGGCACTCAGTTCTTC
CDR3aa: CASSQEGTQFF

abundance: -
d_gene: TRBD1
v_gene: TRBV18
j_gene: TRBJ1-6
CDR3nt: TGTGCCAGCTCACCGCAAAGACGGACAGGCCTCGATTCACCCCTCCACTTT
CDR3aa: CASSPQRRTGLDSPLHF

abundance: -
d_gene: -
v_gene: TRBV4-2
j_gene: TRBJ2-1
CDR3nt: TGTGCCAGCAGCCAAGGGAATATCGGCGATGAGCAGTTCTTC
CDR3aa: CASSQGNIGDEQFF

abundance: -
d_gene: -
v_gene: TRBV5-1
j_gene: TRBJ1-1
CDR3nt: TGCGCCAGCGGGTCCGGGAGAGACACTGAAGCTTTCTTT
CDR3aa: CASGSGRDTEAFF

abundance: -
d_gene: TRBD2
v_gene: TRBV29-1
j_gene: TRBJ2-7
CDR3nt: TGCAGCGTTGAATCTGCTAGCGGTTGGGAGGGTGAGCAGTACTTC
CDR3aa: CSVESASGWEGEQYF

abundance: -
d_gene: TRBD2
v_gene: TRBV4-2
j_gene: TRBJ2-7
CDR3nt: TGTGCCAGCAGCCAAGGCGGGACTAGCGGAGACGAGCAGTACTTC
CDR3aa: CASSQGGTSGDEQYF

abundance: -
d_gene: TRBD1
v_gene: TRBV12-3/TRBV12-4
j_gene: TRBJ1-1
CDR3nt: TGTGCCAGCACTACCGGGACAGGGAACACTGAAGCTTTCTTT
CDR3aa: CASTTGTGNTEAFF